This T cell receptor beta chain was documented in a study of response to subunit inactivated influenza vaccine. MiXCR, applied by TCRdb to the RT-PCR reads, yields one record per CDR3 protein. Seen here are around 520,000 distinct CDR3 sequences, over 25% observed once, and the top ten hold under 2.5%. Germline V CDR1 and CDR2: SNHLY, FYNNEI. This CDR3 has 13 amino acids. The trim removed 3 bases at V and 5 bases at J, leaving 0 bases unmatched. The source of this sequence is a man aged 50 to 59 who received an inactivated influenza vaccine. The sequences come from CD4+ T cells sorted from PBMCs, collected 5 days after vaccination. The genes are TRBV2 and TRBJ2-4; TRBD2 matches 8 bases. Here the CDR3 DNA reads TGTGCCAGCAGTGACGGGGGGGAAAACATTCAGTACTTC. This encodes CASSDGGENIQYF.